The clone carrying this TCR beta chain was detected many times. Its target is not known. This entry belongs to a study of regulatory T cells in long-lasting Graves disease. Study-wide points: Persistent disease exhibited a predilection for TRBV28, TRBJ1-2 and TRBJ2-5. Those with persistent Graves' had less TCR diversity than newly diagnosed patients.

iRepertoire HTBI primers and Arm-PCR of CDR3 regions built TCR beta libraries. Authors' methods: Identification across samples found about 61 TRBV and 15 or so TRBJ segments. From the multiplex PCR reads, TCRdb called clonotypes with MiXCR, one entry per CDR3 protein. The V and J calls follow TCRdb's processing rather than the paper's. The profile shows approximately 400,000 distinct CDR3 sequences, about an eighth of them singletons. CDR1 is DFQATT, CDR2 SNEGSKA, per germline (reference sequence). The CDR3 totals 15 residues. V lost 1 base, J lost 3 bases, and 8 bases stayed unmatched. Time point here: newly diagnosed GD, antithyroid drugs for less than 3 months. PBMCs provided the RNA from which the TCR library was made. The data also belong to a second study, concerning T cells in Graves' hyperthyroidism and ophthalmopathy. That source adds: Most clonotypes that expanded in the thyroid above 0.001 also showed up in blood.

The specimen was peripheral blood mononuclear cells (PBMCs), collected at new diagnosis, from a patient treated with antithyroid drugs. The gene calls are TRBV20-1 and TRBJ1-1; 7 bases fit TRBD1. The receptor's source is a woman in her late teens or twenties with Graves disease. The DNA for the CDR3 is TGCAGTGCTAGAGCCCCACAGGGGAAAGACACTGAAGCTTTCTTT. Protein sequence: CSARAPQGKDTEAFF.